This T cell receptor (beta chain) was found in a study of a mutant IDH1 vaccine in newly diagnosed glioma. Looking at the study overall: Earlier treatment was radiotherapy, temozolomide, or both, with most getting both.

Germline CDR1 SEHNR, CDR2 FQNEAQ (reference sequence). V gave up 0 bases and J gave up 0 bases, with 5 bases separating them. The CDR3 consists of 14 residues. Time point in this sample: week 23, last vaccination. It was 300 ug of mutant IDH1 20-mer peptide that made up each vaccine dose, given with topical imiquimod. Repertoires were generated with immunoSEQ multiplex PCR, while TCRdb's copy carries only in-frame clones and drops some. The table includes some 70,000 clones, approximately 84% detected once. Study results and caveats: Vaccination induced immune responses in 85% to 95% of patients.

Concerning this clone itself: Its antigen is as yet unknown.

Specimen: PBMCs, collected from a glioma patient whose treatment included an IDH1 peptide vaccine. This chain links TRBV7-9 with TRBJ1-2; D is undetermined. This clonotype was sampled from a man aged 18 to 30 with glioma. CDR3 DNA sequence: TGTGCCAGCAGCTTAGCGTCGGCTAACTATGGCTACACCTTC. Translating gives CASSLASANYGYTF.